This TCR beta chain was observed in a study of tumor and adjacent non-tumor tissue in lung cancer. Trimming cost V 7 bases and J 8 bases, with 17 bases left between them. This CDR3 has 14 residues. CDR1 KGHDR and CDR2 SFDVKD come from the germline V gene. This clonotype was counted many times. The template was RNA from unsorted bulk tissue. The library came from three nested PCR rounds adapted from ARM-PCR protocols. TCRdb independently ran MiXCR on the multiplex PCR reads; one entry per CDR3 protein. The profile covers over 110,000 distinct CDR3 sequences, with 66% appearing a single time and roughly 18% taken by the ten largest.

The chain recombines TRBV24-1 with TRBJ2-1; D is unresolved. This sequence originates from a man in his sixties with small cell lung cancer. The specimen sequenced was lung tumor tissue. The CDR3 here is CATSPSKSLDEQFF. Here the CDR3 DNA reads TGTGCCACCAGCCCTTCGAAAAGCCTAGATGAGCAGTTCTTC.